One sample yielded the 32 T cell receptor beta chains listed below, sequenced in a study of CD8+ T cells in alopecia areata. The sequencing template was cDNA reverse transcribed from extracted RNA. This table comes from immunoSEQ multiplex PCR, and its TCRdb copy is limited to in-frame clones, with some not included. The profile covers 250,000 or so clones, with 67% appearing a single time and around 1.2% taken by the ten largest. Source: CD4+ T cells sorted from blood, taken at week 0. These receptors all come from a human donor with alopecia areata.

The CDR3 region has the DNA TGTGCCTTAGGGGGCCCCAATGAGCAGTTCTTC. This encodes CALGGPNEQFF. The rearrangement links TRBV7-9 to TRBJ2-1; 7 bases fit TRBD1. Germline V gene data show CDR1 as SEHNR and CDR2 as FQNEAQ (reference sequence). Unmatched junction bases numbered 4, after V lost 11 bases and J lost 6 bases. The CDR3 is made up of 11 amino acids. Drawing the rest from reference TRBV7-9 and TRBJ2-1, the complete variable domain is DTGVSQNPRHKITKRGQNVTFRCDPISEHNRLYWYRQTLGQGPEFLTYFQNEAQLEKSRLLSDRFSAERPKGSFSTLEIQRTEQGDSAMYLCALGGPNEQFFGPGTRLTVL.

This clone came up a few times. The chain carries TRBV7-9 and TRBJ2-6; possibly TRBD1 for D (5 bases). The length of the CDR3 is 18 residues. Trimming cost V 5 bases and J 0 bases, with 17 bases left between them. The germline gives CDR1 SEHNR, CDR2 FQNEAQ (reference sequence). Here the CDR3 reads CASSKGVRLISGANVLTF. The CDR3 nucleotides read TGTGCCAGCAGCAAAGGGGTCAGGCTAATCTCTGGGGCCAACGTCCTGACTTTC.

The V gene is TRBV5-1, the J gene TRBJ2-1; TRBD1 matches at 8 bases. The V gene's germline CDR1 is SGHRS and CDR2 YFSETQ. The length of the CDR3 is 15 residues. V was clipped by 4 bases and J by 5 bases; unmatched bases: 8. The CDR3 loop reads CASSQQGASNNEQFF. For the CDR3, the DNA is TGCGCCAGCAGCCAGCAGGGGGCATCTAACAATGAGCAGTTCTTC.

The chain carries TRBV7-9 and TRBJ1-1; 7 bases align to TRBD1. Per the germline V gene, CDR1 is SEHNR and CDR2 is FQNEAQ (reference sequence). This CDR3 spans 16 amino acids. Trimming at V came to 2 bases and at J to 5 bases, leaving 11 bases not matched to a gene. CDR3 region: CASSLWPDRVRTEAFF. The CDR3 DNA sequence: TGTGCCAGCAGCTTATGGCCCGACAGGGTGAGGACTGAAGCTTTCTTT.

The chain uses TRBV7-8 and TRBJ1-5, with TRBD1 matching 7 bases. This CDR3 has 16 residues. Per the germline V gene, CDR1 is SGHVS and CDR2 is FQNEAQ. The trim removed 5 bases at V and 0 bases at J, leaving 7 bases unmatched. This CDR3 is CASSAGGPNSNQPQHF. CDR3 bases: TGTGCCAGCAGCGCAGGGGGGCCAAATAGCAATCAGCCCCAGCATTTT.

This clone occurred a few times. DNA of the CDR3: TGTGCCAGCAGCCCGCGGAATATAAGGCACACCATATATTTT. Amino acid sequence: CASSPRNIRHTIYF. This chain joins TRBV14 and TRBJ1-3; unclear D gene. Germline CDR1 SGHDN, CDR2 FVKESK. The CDR3 has 14 residues. V was cut by 4 bases and J by 8 bases, with 15 bases left in between. The full variable domain, in which reference TRBV14 and TRBJ1-3 provide the parts outside the CDR3, is EAGVTQFPSHSVIEKGQTVTLRCDPISGHDNLYWYRRVMGKEIKFLLHFVKESKQDESGMPNNRFLAERTGGTYSTLKVQPAELEDSGVYFCASSPRNIRHTIYFGEGSWLTVV.

As to this clone: Other DNA sequences in this sample translate to the same CDR3. The V gene is TRBV30, the J gene TRBJ2-7; D uncertain. The V gene lost 3 bases and the J gene lost 4 bases, with 10 bases spanning the gap. From germline, CDR1 is GTSNPN and CDR2 SVGIG (reference sequence). This CDR3 comprises 12 residues. CDR3 bases: TGTGCCTGGAGCGCTGGGTCTTACGAGCAGTACTTC. Translated, it gives CAWSAGSYEQYF.

This chain connects TRBV5-1 to TRBJ1-2; D may be TRBD1 (5 bases). The CDR3 spans 15 residues. Trimming removed 4 bases from V and 8 bases from J, with 21 bases in between. CDR1 and CDR2 from the germline V gene are SGHRS and YFSETQ. The CDR3 nucleotides read TGCGCCAGCAGCCTCGGGACGGGGACTATGCCCGGCTACACCTTC. As protein: CASSLGTGTMPGYTF.

This clone has only a few counts. The rearrangement joins TRBV7-8 to TRBJ2-4; no clear D gene. The CDR3 covers 14 residues. Germline lookup yields CDR1 SGHVS and CDR2 FQNEAQ. The ends were cut back, 1 base at V and 0 bases at J, with 4 bases in the middle. The CDR3 DNA reads as TGTGCCAGCAGCTTAGGGACAGCCAAAAACATTCAGTACTTC. Protein: CASSLGTAKNIQYF.

The V and J genes are TRBV4-2 and TRBJ2-1, with D perhaps TRBD2 (5 bases). The CDR3 runs 18 residues. V lost 3 bases, J lost 0 bases, and 18 bases lay in between. The germline gives CDR1 LGHNA, CDR2 YNFKEQ. The CDR3 region is CASSHPSGSASSYNEQFF. Written as DNA, the CDR3 is TGTGCCAGCAGCCACCCTTCCGGTAGCGCGAGCTCCTACAATGAGCAGTTCTTC.

The CDR3 nucleotides are TGTGCCTGGAGTGTAAGGACAGCCACCTATGGCTACACCTTC. It yields the protein CAWSVRTATYGYTF. V and J are TRBV30 and TRBJ1-2, with a possible D match to TRBD1 (6 bases). Between the trimmed V and J ends, which lost 0 bases and 4 bases, there was a span of 12 bases. This CDR3 region has 14 residues. CDR1 GTSNPN and CDR2 SVGIG come from the germline V gene (reference sequence).

The chain recombines TRBV29-1 with TRBJ1-2, with 7 bases identical to TRBD1. This CDR3 region has 14 residues. Trimming took 6 bases from V and 6 from J; bases not matched to a gene: 13. Germline CDR1 and CDR2: SQVTM and ANQGSEA. The CDR3 is CSVGIGGQVHGYTF. CDR3 in DNA: TGCAGCGTGGGAATCGGCGGACAGGTCCATGGCTACACCTTC.

The chain carries TRBV11-1 and TRBJ1-2, with 7 bases matching TRBD1. The CDR3 runs to 15 residues. V lost 5 bases to trimming and J lost 4 bases; unmatched junction nucleotides: 10. The germline gives CDR1 SGHAT, CDR2 FQDESV (reference sequence). CDR3 sequence reads: CASSVCRDRLYGYTF. CDR3 coding DNA: TGTGCCAGCAGCGTATGTCGGGACAGACTCTATGGCTACACCTTC.

This clone was seen only a few times. The chain recombines TRBV5-1 with TRBJ1-2, with TRBD1 as a possible D gene (6 bases). V dropped 7 bases and J dropped 8 bases, with 18 bases sitting between them. Germline V lookup: CDR1 SGHRS, CDR2 YFSETQ. The CDR3 runs 13 residues. The CDR3 here is CASRIAGAEGYTF. The CDR3 bases are TGCGCCAGCCGGATCGCGGGGGCGGAAGGCTACACCTTC.

V and J are TRBV30 and TRBJ1-2; D is uncertain. Germline V gives CDR1 GTSNPN, CDR2 SVGIG (reference sequence). V lost 0 bases, J lost 4 bases, and 6 bases lay in between. CDR3 size: 12 residues. This chain's CDR3 is CAWSVELYGYTF. The CDR3 bases are TGTGCCTGGAGTGTGGAGCTCTATGGCTACACCTTC. The whole variable domain, filled in from reference TRBV30 and TRBJ1-2, reads SQTIHQWPATLVQPVGSPLSLECTVEGTSNPNLYWYRQAAGRGLQLLFYSVGIGQISSEVPQNLSASRPQDRQFILSSKKLLLSDSGFYLCAWSVELYGYTFGSGTRLTVV.

V and J are TRBV6-1 and TRBJ2-5; D may be TRBD1 (6 bases). This CDR3 has 13 amino acids. CDR1 is MNHNS and CDR2 is SASEGT in the germline V gene. Trimming left V 2 bases short and J 5 bases short, with 9 bases between. The CDR3 protein is CASSERQGETQYF. The CDR3 coding sequence is TGTGCCAGCAGTGAAAGGCAGGGGGAGACCCAGTACTTC.

The chain recombines TRBV29-1 with TRBJ2-1; D gene ambiguous. V was pared by 7 bases and J by 0 bases, with 13 bases between. The CDR3 consists of 14 residues. The germline V gene has CDR1 SQVTM and CDR2 ANQGSEA. DNA for the CDR3: TGCAGCGCCGTCGAGGTGGGCTCCTACAATGAGCAGTTCTTC. Translated, it gives CSAVEVGSYNEQFF.

This chain connects TRBV10-3 to TRBJ1-2; 8 nucleotides align to TRBD1. CDR1 and CDR2 from the germline V gene are ENHRY and SYGVKD. The V segment lost 6 bases and the J segment 6 bases; nucleotides outside the gene matches: 0. The CDR3 totals 11 residues. DNA of the CDR3: TGTGCCATCAGGACAGGGGATGGCTACACCTTC. As protein: CAIRTGDGYTF.

The V gene is TRBV5-4, the J gene TRBJ1-2; D unresolved. Germline CDR1 and CDR2: SGHNT and YYREEE (reference sequence). This CDR3 has 14 residues. The ends were cut back, 4 bases at V and 0 bases at J, with 10 bases in the middle. The chain's CDR3 is CASSPTSANYGYTF. In nucleotides, the CDR3 is TGTGCCAGCAGCCCCACCTCGGCTAACTATGGCTACACCTTC. The entire variable domain, with the rest obtained from reference TRBV5-4 and TRBJ1-2, is as follows: ETGVTQSPTHLIKTRGQQVTLRCSSQSGHNTVSWYQQALGQGPQFIFQYYREEENGRGNFPPRFSGLQFPNYSSELNVNALELDDSALYLCASSPTSANYGYTFGSGTRLTVV.

The rearrangement links TRBV18 to TRBJ1-6, with unresolved D. The CDR3 is 14 residues long. V was cut by 3 bases and J by 8 bases, with 11 bases left in between. CDR1 is KGHSH, CDR2 LQKENI, per germline. CDR3 in amino acids: CASSPSGLDSPLHF. The CDR3 coding sequence is TGTGCCAGCTCACCGTCGGGGTTGGATTCACCCCTCCACTTT.

The chain recombines TRBV4-2 with TRBJ1-6, with 9 positions matching TRBD1. V lost 6 bases and J lost 11; bases outside the gene matches: 5. The germline V gene has CDR1 LGHNA and CDR2 YNFKEQ. The CDR3 loop spans 13 amino acids. The CDR3 loop reads CASSFGQGTPLHF. Here the CDR3 DNA reads TGTGCCAGCAGTTTTGGACAGGGGACACCCCTCCACTTT.

The chain is built from TRBV30 and TRBJ2-1, with no clear D. This CDR3 comprises 11 residues. Germline V gene lookup returns CDR1 GTSNPN and CDR2 SVGIG (reference sequence). V shed 4 bases and J shed 6 bases, with 7 bases lying between them. CDR3 residues: CAWTSLNEQFF. DNA of the CDR3: TGTGCCTGGACCAGTCTCAATGAGCAGTTCTTC. Full variable domain (rest looked up from reference TRBV30 and TRBJ2-1): SQTIHQWPATLVQPVGSPLSLECTVEGTSNPNLYWYRQAAGRGLQLLFYSVGIGQISSEVPQNLSASRPQDRQFILSSKKLLLSDSGFYLCAWTSLNEQFFGPGTRLTVL.

The chain joins TRBV9 to TRBJ2-7, with a weak D call TRBD1 (5 bases). V lost 0 bases and J 7 bases, leaving 17 bases between the germline ends. Germline CDR1 SGDLS, CDR2 YYNGEE. This CDR3 comprises 15 residues. The CDR3 DNA reads TGTGCCAGCAGCGTAGAAGGGGTATGGGCGGAGGAGCAGTACTTC. Its translation: CASSVEGVWAEEQYF.

The chain couples TRBV29-1 to TRBJ2-7, with TRBD1 identical over 9 bases. The CDR3 has 14 amino acids. Germline V gives CDR1 SQVTM, CDR2 ANQGSEA. The ends lost 7 bases at V and 5 bases at J; junction bases unmatched: 12. In DNA, the CDR3 is TGCAGCGGTGCCCCAGGACAGGGGATCAACGAGCAGTACTTC. Encoded protein: CSGAPGQGINEQYF.

The gene calls are TRBV30 and TRBJ1-5, with TRBD1 matching over 7 bases. Unmatched junction bases numbered 1, after V lost 1 base and J lost 4 bases. Germline V gives CDR1 GTSNPN, CDR2 SVGIG (reference sequence). The CDR3 contains 13 residues. The CDR3 region has the DNA TGTGCCTGGAGTGCGGGACAGAATCAGCCCCAGCATTTT. Its translation is CAWSAGQNQPQHF.

V is TRBV5-6 and J is TRBJ2-4, with 8 bases identical to TRBD2. The CDR3 is made up of 14 amino acids. The germline V gene has CDR1 SGHDT and CDR2 YYEEEE. Losses at the gene ends were 0 bases for V and 8 bases for J; bases not matched to a gene: 4. The DNA for the CDR3 is TGTGCCAGCAGCTTGGATGCGCGGGAGGACATTCAGTACTTC. Translated: CASSLDAREDIQYF.

The chain employs TRBV19 and TRBJ2-7; TRBD1 matches 9 bases. V trimming: 6 bases; J trimming: 5 bases; junction bases outside the gene matches: 11. CDR1 LNHDA and CDR2 SQIVND come from the germline V gene (reference sequence). The CDR3 contains 15 residues. This chain's CDR3 is CASSHPGQGTHEQYF. For the CDR3, the DNA is TGTGCCAGTAGCCACCCGGGACAGGGAACCCACGAGCAGTACTTC.

A few counts support this clone. The gene calls are TRBV7-8 and TRBJ2-7; 12 bases map to TRBD2. Trimming cost V 4 bases and J 2 bases; bases outside gene matches: 3. Germline CDR1 SGHVS, CDR2 FQNEAQ. This CDR3 has 15 amino acids. The CDR3 loop reads CASSSSGGAAYEQYF. In nucleotides, the CDR3 is TGTGCCAGCAGCTCTAGCGGGGGGGCCGCCTACGAGCAGTACTTC.

This clone has a single count. This chain joins TRBV7-2 and TRBJ1-5, with a weak D call TRBD1 (5 bases). V was cut by 5 bases and J by 0 bases, with 8 bases left in between. This CDR3 is 14 amino acids long. Per germline, CDR1 SGHTA and CDR2 FQGNSA. The CDR3 DNA follows: TGTGCCAGCAGCCAGGGCTATAGCAATCAGCCCCAGCATTTT. Its protein is CASSQGYSNQPQHF.

Regarding this clone: At the DNA level, this CDR3 is encoded by other sequences in the same sample as well. The chain carries TRBV29-1 and TRBJ2-3; no clear D. The V and J ends lost 6 bases and 1 base respectively, with 8 bases between them. Per germline, CDR1 SQVTM and CDR2 ANQGSEA. This CDR3 contains 12 residues. CDR3 residues: CSVERGTDTQYF. DNA of the CDR3: TGCAGCGTGGAAAGGGGCACAGATACGCAGTATTTT.

V gene TRBV6-6 combines with J gene TRBJ2-5, with TRBD1 identical over 8 bases. The CDR3 spans 14 residues. In germline, CDR1 is MNHNY, CDR2 SVGAGI (reference sequence). V lost 4 bases and J lost 4; bases outside the gene matches: 5. CDR3: CASSLDRVVETQYF. The DNA of the CDR3 is TGTGCCAGCAGTTTGGACAGGGTCGTAGAGACCCAGTACTTC.

The chain has TRBV29-1 and TRBJ1-5; tentative D call: TRBD1 (5 bases). Looked up from germline, CDR1 is SQVTM and CDR2 is ANQGSEA. The CDR3 totals 14 residues. The V and J ends lost 3 bases and 3 bases respectively, with 12 bases between them. CDR3 nucleotides: TGCAGCGTTGAGGGGGGACCGGACAATCAGCCCCAGCATTTT. Amino acid sequence: CSVEGGPDNQPQHF.